Listed here is a single T cell receptor (beta chain). The germline CDR1 and CDR2 sequences are MDHEN and SYDVKM. The CDR3 sequence is 11 residues long. Trimming removed 3 bases from V and 10 bases from J, with 4 bases in between. Described time point: persistent/refractory GD, antithyroid drugs over 5 years with positive TRAb. PBMCs provided the RNA from which the TCR library was made. This sample stems from a study of regulatory T cells in long-lasting Graves disease. Both iRepertoire HTBI primers and Arm-PCR of CDR3 regions were used to build the TCR beta libraries. TCRdb re-called the multiplex PCR reads with MiXCR, one entry per CDR3 protein. The table shows a few hundred thousand distinct CDR3 sequences, with approximately 22% occurring only once.

Source: peripheral blood mononuclear cells (PBMCs), taken when the disease was refractory, from a patient treated with antithyroid drugs. V and J are TRBV28 and TRBJ1-6; no clear D. The TCR sequence derives from a female donor with Graves disease. CDR3 nucleotide sequence: TGTGCCAGCAGTTTTGCATCACCCCTCCACTTT. Translated: CASSFASPLHF.